Reported below is one T cell receptor beta chain. A far larger clone is only one base removed, so a read error is likely. The repertoire was sequenced with immunoSEQ multiplex PCR; TCRdb's copy has only in-frame clones and lacks some. The table includes 90,000 to 100,000 clones, about half detected once. The data were obtained in a study of shared clonotypes between healthy human individuals. CDR1 SEHNR and CDR2 FQNEAQ come from the germline V gene (reference sequence). The CDR3 consists of 14 residues. Sequenced: PBMCs. This clonotype originated in a woman aged 40 to 50 in good health. Some clones in this sample may be carry-over from other donors' samples. The chain uses TRBV7-9 and TRBJ2-5, with D tentatively TRBD2 (5 bases). The assigned J gene may be wrong: the sequence end matches TRBJ2-7 better. CDR3 amino acids: CASSASGSSYEQYF. The CDR3 DNA follows: TGTGCCAGCAGCGCCAGCGGCAGCTCCTACGAGCAGTACTTC.